One and the same sample provided the 20 T cell receptor beta chains below, sequenced in a study of T cells in Graves' hyperthyroidism and ophthalmopathy (dated by TCRdb to about 2019). The protocol used for the library was multiplex PCR. The run used an Illumina HiSeq 2000. TCR beta CDR3 regions were amplified from RNA transcripts. For the first round of RT-PCR on the TCR CDR3, the HTBI primer set was used together with the Qiagen OneStep RT-PCR kit. TCRdb took the public reads, trimmed them with fastp at Q25, ran MiXCR for clone calling and kept in-frame beta chains. Entries that share a CDR3 protein sequence are merged under the most common genes and DNA. Present in this sample are 650,000 to 750,000 distinct CDR3 sequences, around 15% of which were seen just once. Of the sample, 10% falls within the top ten clones. The sample consisted of blood. These receptors all stem from a woman between 18 and 29 years old with Graves' hyperthyroidism.

This clonotype showed up many times. The rearrangement links TRBV29-1 to TRBJ1-1; D is ambiguous. CDR3 length equals 12 residues. CDR1 SQVTM and CDR2 ANQGSEA come from the germline V gene. Trimming shortened V by 3 bases and J by 5 bases, and 10 bases separated the two germline ends. The chain's CDR3 is CSVEKGGTEAFF. The CDR3 coding sequence is TGCAGCGTTGAGAAGGGTGGGACTGAAGCTTTCTTT.

The chain joins TRBV28 to TRBJ2-1; D may correspond to TRBD1 or TRBD2 (5 bases each). The CDR3 is 15 amino acids. V was cut by 3 bases and J by 7 bases, with 16 bases left in between. CDR1 and CDR2 (germline): MDHEN, SYDVKM. The CDR3 loop reads CASSFMGVDHNEQFF. The CDR3, as DNA: TGTGCCAGCAGTTTTATGGGGGTGGACCATAATGAGCAGTTCTTC.

This clonotype was seen a handful of times. Here the CDR3 DNA reads TGTGCCTGGAGGCGGCCGTCCTACGGTCGGGGCAGCTCCTACAATGAGCAGTTCTTC. Protein product: CAWRRPSYGRGSSYNEQFF. V and J are TRBV30 and TRBJ2-1; D possibly matches TRBD1 or TRBD2 (5 bases each). Trimming left V 3 bases short and J 0 bases short, with 24 bases between. CDR1 is GTSNPN, CDR2 SVGIG, per germline (reference sequence). The length of the CDR3 is 19 residues.

Concerning this clonotype itself: This could be a read error, since a much larger clone is one nucleotide away. Without the conserved terminal phenylalanine or tryptophan, this CDR3 likely stems from a read error. This chain's CDR3 is CASEGKRTYEQYL. Written as DNA, the CDR3 is TGTGCCAGCGAGGGCAAACGGACCTACGAGCAGTACCTC. The V gene is TRBV28, the J gene TRBJ2-7; D possibly corresponds to TRBD2 (5 bases). Looked up from germline, CDR1 is MDHEN and CDR2 is SYDVKM. Trimming took 8 bases from V and 2 from J, leaving 13 bases between them. The CDR3 loop spans 13 amino acids.

The chain is built from TRBV19 and TRBJ1-2; D call uncertain. The CDR3 consists of 15 residues. V was trimmed by 3 bases and J by 6 bases, leaving 17 bases between them. From germline, CDR1 is LNHDA and CDR2 SQIVND (reference sequence). CDR3 in DNA: TGTGCCAGTAGTATCGACCGAATCGGGTTTAATGGCTACACCTTC. It translates to CASSIDRIGFNGYTF.

This clonotype was recorded at least ten times. The rearrangement joins TRBV20-1 to TRBJ2-7, with D unclear. The V gene's germline CDR1 is DFQATT and CDR2 SNEGSKA (reference sequence). V was clipped by 5 bases and J by 2 bases, with 16 bases between them. CDR3 length: 14 amino acids. CDR3 coding DNA: TGCAGTGCTGAGGTGGCCCTGGGGACCTACGAGCAGTACTTC. Translation: CSAEVALGTYEQYF.

This clonotype came up many times. The V and J genes are TRBV12-3 or TRBV12-4 and TRBJ2-7; TRBD2 aligns across 13 bases. This CDR3 is 17 amino acids long. After removal of 5 bases from V and 3 bases from J, the junction contained 10 bases not matched to a gene. The CDR3 protein is CASSHHPGTSGIYEQYF. Written as DNA, the CDR3 is TGTGCCAGCAGTCACCATCCCGGGACTAGCGGGATCTACGAGCAGTACTTC.

In its sample, this clonotype was seen many times. The rearrangement links TRBV20-1 to TRBJ2-1; D tentatively reads TRBD1 or TRBD2 (5 bases each). CDR1 and CDR2 from the germline V gene are DFQATT and SNEGSKA (reference sequence). Trimming removed 1 base at V and 8 bases at J, with 15 bases between. The CDR3 totals 14 residues. CDR3 DNA sequence: TGCAGTGCTAGAGGGGGGTCTTCGTGGGATGAGCAGTTCTTC. It yields the protein CSARGGSSWDEQFF.

V is TRBV7-2 and J is TRBJ2-2, with D tentatively TRBD1 (5 bases). Germline CDR1 reads SGHTA; CDR2 reads FQGNSA. Between the trimmed V and J ends, which lost 3 bases and 1 base, there was a span of 6 bases. This CDR3 spans 14 amino acids. The CDR3, as DNA: TGTGCCAGCAGCTTTGACAGGAACACCGGGGAGCTGTTTTTT. Translating gives CASSFDRNTGELFF.

This clonotype turned up a few times. Germline and junction disagree at one end, which may indicate a read error. The chain employs TRBV5-5 and TRBJ1-1, with TRBD1 as a possible D gene (6 bases). Germline-derived CDR1 and CDR2 are SGHKS and YYEKEE (reference sequence). CDR3 length equals 13 residues. CDR3 bases: TGTGCCAGCAGCTTGACAGGGTTAACTGGAGCTTTCTTT. As protein: CASSLTGLTGAFF.

This chain joins TRBV19 and TRBJ1-2; TRBD1 is a possible D gene (5 bases). V lost 3 bases to trimming and J lost 4 bases, with 18 bases between them. Germline CDR1 is LNHDA and CDR2 is SQIVND (reference sequence). This CDR3 spans 16 amino acids. CDR3: CASSMGGLRRGYGYTF. The CDR3 bases are TGTGCCAGTAGTATGGGGGGACTCCGTCGGGGCTATGGCTACACCTTC.

At least ten counts were recorded for this clonotype. This chain links TRBV6-1 with TRBJ1-2, with 11 bases aligning to TRBD1. Unmatched junction bases numbered 4, after V lost 8 bases and J lost 8 bases. CDR1 is MNHNS, CDR2 SASEGT, per germline. The CDR3 runs to 12 residues. CDR3 coding DNA: TGTGCCAGCGGGACAGGGGGAATAGGCTACACCTTC. Translated, it gives CASGTGGIGYTF.

This clonotype was counted a few times. The CDR3 DNA is TGTGCCACCCAGGGGGCGTACGAGCAGTACTTC. Translating it yields CATQGAYEQYF. The V call is TRBV6-1, the J call TRBJ2-7; 8 nucleotides line up with TRBD1. J lost 4 bases, V lost 10 bases, and 3 bases had no gene match. Looked up from germline, CDR1 is MNHNS and CDR2 is SASEGT. This CDR3 is 11 amino acids long.

This clonotype was recorded many times. This chain links TRBV7-3 with TRBJ2-3, with TRBD2 matching over 7 bases. Trimming at V came to 4 bases and at J to 1 base, leaving 8 bases not matched to a gene. The CDR3 length is 16 residues. The germline CDR1 and CDR2 sequences are SGHTA and FQGTGA. As DNA, the CDR3 is TGTGCCAGCAGCTCTAGTGGGCTAGCGGGCACAGATACGCAGTATTTT. This translates into CASSSSGLAGTDTQYF.

This clonotype was counted between two and nine times. The chain joins TRBV6-2 or TRBV6-3 to TRBJ2-1; 8 bases line up with TRBD2. V gave up 1 base and J gave up 10 bases; unmatched junction bases: 3. This CDR3 has 13 amino acids. Germline loops: CDR1 MNHEY, CDR2 SVGEGT. The CDR3 loop reads CASSYYSGTEQFF. The DNA for the CDR3 is TGTGCCAGCAGTTACTATAGCGGGACAGAGCAGTTCTTC.

The rearrangement links TRBV12-3 or TRBV12-4 to TRBJ1-4, with a possible D match to TRBD1 (5 bases). The V and J ends lost 6 bases and 16 bases respectively, with 18 bases between them. This CDR3 has 12 amino acids. CDR3 DNA sequence: TGTGCCAGCAGCCCGCAGGGACTCAATGCGTTTTTT. This sequence encodes CASSPQGLNAFF.

The chain has TRBV6-1 and TRBJ1-1, with unresolved D. The CDR3 has 14 amino acids. Germline V gene sequence: CDR1 MNHNS, CDR2 SASEGT. V lost 7 bases and J 5 bases, leaving 17 bases between the germline ends. CDR3 region: CASKTWGGRTEAFF. The CDR3 DNA follows: TGTGCCAGCAAGACTTGGGGAGGAAGGACTGAAGCTTTCTTT.

This clonotype was seen ten or more times. The V and J genes are TRBV5-5 and TRBJ1-2; TRBD1 is a possible D gene (5 bases). Trimming cost V 3 bases and J 4 bases, with 16 bases left between them. This CDR3 contains 15 residues. The germline gives CDR1 SGHKS, CDR2 YYEKEE (reference sequence). The CDR3 here is CASSSRGGGSYGYTF. CDR3 DNA: TGTGCCAGCAGCTCTAGGGGTGGCGGTAGCTATGGCTACACCTTC. The whole variable domain, remainder taken from reference TRBV5-5 and TRBJ1-2, is DAGVTQSPTHLIKTRGQQVTLRCSPISGHKSVSWYQQVLGQGPQFIFQYYEKEERGRGNFPDRFSARQFPNYSSELNVNALLLGDSALYLCASSSRGGGSYGYTFGSGTRLTVV.

There are many counts of this clonotype. The chain links TRBV11-2 to TRBJ1-6; weak D call: TRBD1 (5 bases). The CDR3 has 16 residues. The germline CDR1 and CDR2 sequences are SGHAT and FQNNGV. V was trimmed by 0 bases and J by 10 bases, leaving 16 bases between them. CDR3 coding DNA: TGTGCCAGCAGCTTAGATGAAGGGACGTTACGGTCACCCCTCCACTTT. As protein: CASSLDEGTLRSPLHF. The full variable domain, rest sourced from reference TRBV11-2 and TRBJ1-6, is EAGVAQSPRYKIIEKRQSVAFWCNPISGHATLYWYQQILGQGPKLLIQFQNNGVVDDSQLPKDRFSAERLKGVDSTLKIQPAKLEDSAVYLCASSLDEGTLRSPLHFGNGTRLTVT.

The V gene is TRBV12-3 or TRBV12-4, the J gene TRBJ1-4; unclear D gene. CDR3 length: 14 residues. V shed 3 bases and J shed 8 bases, with 13 bases lying between them. This CDR3 is CASSLDEGPEKLFF. The DNA for the CDR3 is TGTGCCAGCAGTTTGGACGAGGGCCCCGAAAAACTGTTTTTT.